Listed here is a single TCR beta chain. The antigen remains undetermined. The data derive from a study of T-cell reconstitution after alpha-beta-depleted transplantation in children. Study outcomes and limitations: Once a year had passed after transplant, T-cell counts and diversity came mostly from newly produced T cells. There were some patients whose high TCRbeta diversity at day 60 came from surviving recipient T cells and thymic progenitors. The study reportedly traced alpha-beta T cells about two months after transplant to several hundred expanded graft clones.

Germline loops: CDR1 SGHRS, CDR2 YFSETQ. This CDR3 comprises 14 residues. Trimming took 2 bases from V and 1 from J, leaving 8 bases between them. Researchers prepared the TCRbeta library using unique molecular identifiers, the study reports. TCRdb recomputed calls from the PCR reads with MiXCR, one row per CDR3 protein. The sample shows about 420,000 distinct CDR3 sequences, about a sixth of them seen only once. Source: PBMCs, mostly from graft donor cells, taken 360 days after TCRalphabeta/CD19-depleted stem cell transplant. The receptor was isolated from a boy under three years old who had a stem cell transplant for Wiskott-Aldrich syndrome, so the T cells may come from the graft donor. This chain joins TRBV5-1 and TRBJ2-3; D is unresolved. The CDR3 DNA sequence: TGCGCCAGCAGCTTTATTCAGCGCACAGATACGCAGTATTTT. The encoded protein is CASSFIQRTDTQYF.